This T cell receptor beta chain was documented in a study of OX40 agonist ivuxolimab in advanced cancers. Overall study context: The study reported partial responses in three patients: one hepatocellular carcinoma, two cutaneous melanoma. Study observations and caveats: It was not determined which antigens were specifically recognized by the peripheral T cells that had undergone clonal expansion. Expanded clones were, on average, more numerous in CD8+ T cells than in CD4+. Low normalized T-cell clonal expansion also characterized some of the nonresponders.

V was pared by 2 bases and J by 5 bases, with 7 bases between. CDR1 and CDR2 (germline): MNHEY, SVGAGI. This CDR3 comprises 13 residues. Of note for this clone: Antigen specificity is unknown.

Assay used: immunoSEQ multiplex PCR; TCRdb lists only in-frame clones, some missing. The data show around 45,000 clones, with approximately 89% seen just once and roughly 6% held by the top ten. The genes are TRBV6-5 and TRBJ2-1; D ambiguous. The TCR originated in an adult with an advanced solid tumor such as melanoma, head and neck, liver or kidney cancer. The sample in question was CD4+ or CD8+ T cells sorted from blood, obtained in a trial of the OX40 agonist ivuxolimab. The CDR3 protein is CASSYGPDNEQFF. The CDR3 DNA is TGTGCCAGCAGTTACGGTCCGGACAATGAGCAGTTCTTC.